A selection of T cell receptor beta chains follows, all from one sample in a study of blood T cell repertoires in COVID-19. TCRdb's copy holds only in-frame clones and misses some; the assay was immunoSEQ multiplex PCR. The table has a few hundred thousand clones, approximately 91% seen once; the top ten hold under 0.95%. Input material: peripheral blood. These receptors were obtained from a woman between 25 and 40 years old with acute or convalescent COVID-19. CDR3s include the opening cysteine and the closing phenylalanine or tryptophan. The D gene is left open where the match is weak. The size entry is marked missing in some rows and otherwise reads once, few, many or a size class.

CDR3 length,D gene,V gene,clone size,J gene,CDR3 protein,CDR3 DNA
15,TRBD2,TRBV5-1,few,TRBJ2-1,CASSLELAGYNEQFF,TGCGCCAGCAGCTTGGAACTAGCGGGTTACAATGAGCAGTTCTTC
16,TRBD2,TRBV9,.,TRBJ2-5,CASSVGTSGGQETQYF,TGTGCCAGCAGCGTAGGGACTAGCGGGGGACAAGAGACCCAGTACTTC
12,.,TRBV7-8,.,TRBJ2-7,CASSLAWQEQYF,TGTGCCAGCAGCTTAGCCTGGCAAGAGCAGTACTTC
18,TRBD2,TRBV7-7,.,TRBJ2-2,CASSLGGGTSGNTGELFF,TGTGCCAGCAGCTTAGGCGGGGGGACTAGCGGGAACACCGGGGAGCTGTTTTTT
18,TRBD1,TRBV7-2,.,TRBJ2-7,CASSFPTTPGTGAFEQYF,TGTGCCAGCAGCTTCCCAACCACACCCGGGACAGGGGCATTCGAGCAGTACTTC
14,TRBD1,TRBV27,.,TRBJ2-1,CASSPSGTGYEQFF,TGTGCCAGCAGTCCAAGTGGGACAGGGTATGAGCAGTTCTTC
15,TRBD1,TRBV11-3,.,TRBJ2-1,CASSLGRGLYNEQFF,TGTGCCAGCAGCTTAGGCAGGGGGCTGTACAATGAGCAGTTCTTC
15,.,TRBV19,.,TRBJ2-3,CASSISRVSVDTQYF,TGTGCCAGTAGTATCTCTAGGGTTAGCGTGGATACGCAGTATTTT
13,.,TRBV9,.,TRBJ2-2,CASSVAGTGELFF,TGTGCCAGCAGCGTAGCGGGTACCGGGGAGCTGTTTTTT
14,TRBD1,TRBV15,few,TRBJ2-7,CATSREQGAYEQYF,TGTGCCACCAGCAGAGAACAGGGGGCCTACGAGCAGTACTTC
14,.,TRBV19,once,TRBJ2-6,CASSGRDGANVLTF,TGTGCCAGTAGTGGTCGGGATGGGGCCAACGTCCTGACTTTC
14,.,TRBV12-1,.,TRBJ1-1,CASSHRGQTTEAFF,TGTGCCAGCAGCCACAGGGGGCAGACCACTGAAGCTTTCTTT
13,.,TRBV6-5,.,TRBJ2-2,CASTPTGTGELFF,TGTGCCAGCACCCCTACAGGGACCGGGGAGCTGTTTTTT
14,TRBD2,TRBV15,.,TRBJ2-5,CATSGGLGQETQYF,TGTGCCACCAGCGGGGGACTAGGACAAGAGACCCAGTACTTC
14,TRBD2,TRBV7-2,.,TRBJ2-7,CASSLGLGAYEQYF,TGTGCCAGCAGCTTGGGACTAGGGGCGTACGAGCAGTACTTC
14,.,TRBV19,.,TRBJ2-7,CASSTTGHSYEQYF,TGTGCCAGTAGTACAACGGGACACTCCTACGAGCAGTACTTC
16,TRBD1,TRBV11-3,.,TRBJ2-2,CASSLDLAGGTGELFF,TGTGCCAGCAGCTTAGATCTGGCAGGGGGTACCGGGGAGCTGTTTTTT
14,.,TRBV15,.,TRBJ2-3,CATMAGSGTDTQYF,TGTGCCACCATGGCCGGGAGTGGCACAGATACGCAGTATTTT
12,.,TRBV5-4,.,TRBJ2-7,CASSQDFYEQYF,TGTGCCAGCAGCCAGGACTTTTACGAGCAGTACTTC
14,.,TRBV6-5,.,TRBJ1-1,CASTRAIMNTEAFF,TGTGCCAGCACCAGGGCGATTATGAACACTGAAGCTTTCTTT
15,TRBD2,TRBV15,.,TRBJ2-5,CATSRGLAVKETQYF,TGTGCCACCAGCAGAGGACTAGCTGTTAAAGAGACCCAGTACTTC
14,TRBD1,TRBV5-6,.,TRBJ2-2,CASSLTGGTGELFF,TGTGCCAGCAGCTTGACAGGGGGCACCGGGGAGCTGTTTTTT
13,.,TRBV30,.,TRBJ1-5,CAWRDSQNQPQHF,TGTGCCTGGAGGGACAGCCAAAATCAGCCCCAGCATTTT
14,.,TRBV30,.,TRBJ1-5,CAWSVSGLGQPQHF,TGTGCCTGGAGTGTATCGGGGTTGGGTCAGCCCCAGCATTTT
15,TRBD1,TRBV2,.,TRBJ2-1,CASSLGTGSYNEQFF,TGTGCCAGCAGTTTAGGGACAGGGTCCTACAATGAGCAGTTCTTC
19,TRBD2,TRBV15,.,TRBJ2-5,CATSRGPRGLAGVLETQYF,TGTGCCACCAGCAGAGGACCCCGTGGGCTAGCGGGAGTTTTAGAGACCCAGTACTTC
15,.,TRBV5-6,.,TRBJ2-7,CASSLPGLLSYEQYF,TGTGCCAGCAGCTTACCGGGACTTCTAAGCTACGAGCAGTACTTC